This T cell receptor beta chain originates from a study of T cell changes during pregnancy in multiple sclerosis. Generated by immunoSEQ multiplex PCR, the TCRdb table keeps only in-frame clones and is missing some. The sample lists 35,000 to 50,000 clones, approximately 92% occurring once. The germline CDR1 and CDR2 sequences are SEHNR and FQNEAQ (reference sequence). CDR3 length: 14 residues. V lost 2 bases and J 2 bases, leaving 9 bases between the germline ends. This clonotype was sampled from a female donor with multiple sclerosis, enrolled in a pregnancy study. The sequencing used CD4+ T cells from peripheral blood mononuclear cells, collected in the first trimester of pregnancy. The rearrangement joins TRBV7-9 to TRBJ2-5; maybe TRBD2 (5 bases). The CDR3 sequence is CASSLHSAQETQYF. The CDR3 DNA sequence: TGTGCCAGCAGCTTACATAGCGCACAAGAGACCCAGTACTTC.